This T cell receptor (beta chain) appears in the sequencing data of a study of blood T cell repertoires in COVID-19. As for the study in general: From the United States, Italy and Spain came samples of acute and convalescent COVID-19. In each case, the material was cDNA or gDNA derived from T cells, B-cell-depleted T cells, or PBMCs.

Germline loops: CDR1 GTSNPN, CDR2 SVGIG (reference sequence). This CDR3 region has 15 residues. Trimming left V 5 bases short and J 5 bases short, with 19 bases between. The table came from immunoSEQ multiplex PCR; TCRdb's copy has only in-frame clones and leaves some out. This table holds a few hundred thousand clones, around 87% found once. This clonotype originated in a woman in her forties or fifties who had recovered from COVID-19. Specimen: peripheral blood. The chain recombines TRBV30 with TRBJ1-3; D is undetermined. CDR3 in amino acids: CAWSTYEAGRNTIYF. CDR3 nucleotides: TGTGCCTGGTCTACCTACGAGGCGGGGAGAAACACCATATATTTT. Looking up the rest from reference TRBV30 and TRBJ1-3 gives the full variable domain: SQTIHQWPATLVQPVGSPLSLECTVEGTSNPNLYWYRQAAGRGLQLLFYSVGIGQISSEVPQNLSASRPQDRQFILSSKKLLLSDSGFYLCAWSTYEAGRNTIYFGEGSWLTVV.